Following are 2 T cell receptor beta chains from one sample sequenced in a study of tissue T cells after allogeneic stem cell transplantation. Time point denoted: mouse harvest day 7 after allogeneic transplant. The graft held 10^6 splenic CD5+ T cells and 10^7 T-cell-depleted bone marrow cells. The repertoire was sequenced with immunoSEQ multiplex PCR; TCRdb's copy has only in-frame clones and lacks some. The sample holds more than 10,000 clones; about two fifths are singletons and the top ten take 1.8%. The sample was skin. The receptor source for this set is a female BALB/c mouse given C57BL/6 T cells with graft-versus-host disease after an allogeneic hematopoietic cell transplant.

For this clone: Genes and germline are mouse. The sequence runs out 1 residue before the end of the CDR3; the remainder is reconstructed from the germline J gene. The rearrangement uses TRBV3 and TRBJ2-3, with 12 bases that match TRBD2. V shed 3 bases and J 0 bases; nucleotides not matched to a gene: 1. Germline CDR1 SNHLY, CDR2 FYNGKV (reference sequence). This CDR3 comprises 16 residues. The CDR3 sequence is CASSLGLGGSAETLYF. The CDR3 bases that were read are TGTGCCAGCAGCTTGGGACTGGGGGGAAGTGCAGAAACGCTGTAT. The whole variable domain, remainder taken from reference TRBV3 and TRBJ2-3, is GPKVLQIPSHQIIDMGQMVTLNCDPVSNHLYFYWYKQILGQQMEFLVNFYNGKVMEKSKLFKDQFSVERPDGSYFTLKIQPTALEDSAVYFCASSLGLGGSAETLYFGSGTRLTVL.

As for this clone: Gene names denote mouse genes. The read terminates 1 residue ahead of where the CDR3 ends, so the germline J gene completes it. The rearrangement joins TRBV16 to TRBJ2-5; perhaps D is TRBD1 or TRBD2 (7 bases each). CDR1 and CDR2 (germline): SGHSA, FRNQAP. V dropped 4 bases and J dropped 5 bases, with 10 bases sitting between them. The CDR3 extends over 13 amino acids. The DNA read from the CDR3 is TGTGCAAGCAGCTCAGGGGGGCGAGACACCCAGTAC. Translating it yields CASSSGGRDTQY. The whole CDR3 is CASSSGGRDTQYF.